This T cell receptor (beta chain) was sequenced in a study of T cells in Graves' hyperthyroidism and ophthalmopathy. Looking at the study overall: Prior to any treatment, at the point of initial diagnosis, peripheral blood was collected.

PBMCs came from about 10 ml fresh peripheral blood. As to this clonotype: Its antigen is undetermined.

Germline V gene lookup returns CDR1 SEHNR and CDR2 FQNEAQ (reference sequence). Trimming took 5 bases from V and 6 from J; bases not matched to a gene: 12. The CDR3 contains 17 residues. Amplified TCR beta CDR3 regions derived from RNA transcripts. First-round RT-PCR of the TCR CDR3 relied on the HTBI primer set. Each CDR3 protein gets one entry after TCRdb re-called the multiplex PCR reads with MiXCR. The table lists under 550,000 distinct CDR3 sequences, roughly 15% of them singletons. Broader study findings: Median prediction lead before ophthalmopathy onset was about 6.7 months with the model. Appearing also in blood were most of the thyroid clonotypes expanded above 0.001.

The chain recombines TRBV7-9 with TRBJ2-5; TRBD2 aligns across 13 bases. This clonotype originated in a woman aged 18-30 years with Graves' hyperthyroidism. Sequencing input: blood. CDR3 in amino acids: CASSPGLAGEGKKTQYF. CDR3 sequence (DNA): TGTGCCAGCAGCCCTGGACTAGCGGGAGAAGGGAAGAAGACCCAGTACTTC.